This passage covers 29 T cell receptor beta chains from one sample sequenced in a study of T cells in Graves' hyperthyroidism and ophthalmopathy (dated by TCRdb to about 2019). Libraries came from multiplex PCR. The instrument was an Illumina HiSeq 2000. The TCR beta CDR3 regions were amplified from RNA transcripts. For the first round of RT-PCR on the TCR CDR3, the HTBI primer set was used together with the Qiagen OneStep RT-PCR kit. TCRdb handled the public reads itself, with Q25 trimming in fastp and clone calling in MiXCR, and kept productive beta chains. Entries are consolidated by CDR3 protein sequence, retaining the most common genes and DNA. The sample includes under 250,000 distinct CDR3 sequences, with roughly a sixth observed a single time. The ten largest make up 50% of the sample. The sample comprised blood. The receptors stem from a man aged 50 to 60 with Graves' hyperthyroidism.

This chain joins TRBV20-1 and TRBJ2-4; D perhaps matches TRBD2 (5 bases). Germline lookup yields CDR1 DFQATT and CDR2 SNEGSKA (reference sequence). This CDR3 has 17 residues. The V gene lost 1 base and the J gene lost 1 base, with 17 bases spanning the gap. In DNA form, the CDR3 reads TGCAGTGCTAGAGGGGCTCCCGGGGTTACGGCCAAAAACATTCAGTACTTC. Protein product: CSARGAPGVTAKNIQYF.

This clonotype has a count of ten or more. The J gene is TRBJ2-3, the V gene TRBV20-1; 11 bases match TRBD1. V shed 6 bases, J shed 4 bases, and the junction held 6 bases outside the gene matches. CDR1 is DFQATT and CDR2 is SNEGSKA in the germline V gene (reference sequence). This CDR3 contains 14 residues. The CDR3 region has the DNA TGCAGTGCGCGATGGACAGGGGGCCCAGATACGCAGTATTTT. Its translation is CSARWTGGPDTQYF.

There are a few counts of this clonotype. The gene calls are TRBV24-1 and TRBJ2-3; no firm D call. The germline CDR1 and CDR2 sequences are KGHDR and SFDVKD. The CDR3 is made up of 15 amino acids. Trimming took off 4 bases at V and 5 bases at J, with 15 bases between the two ends. In DNA form, the CDR3 reads TGTGCCACCAGTGACTGGCGGTCCAAGGGAGATACGCAGTATTTT. This codes for CATSDWRSKGDTQYF.

The chain employs TRBV4-2 and TRBJ2-7; D is unresolved. Germline V CDR1 and CDR2: LGHNA, YNFKEQ. The V end lost 0 bases, the J end lost 2 bases, and 20 bases lay between the germline ends. There are 18 residues in the CDR3. The DNA of the CDR3 is TGTGCCAGCAGCCAAGACTCGAACCCCCGATGGCTCGCCTACGAGCAGTACTTC. Translating it yields CASSQDSNPRWLAYEQYF.

This clonotype was seen ten or more times. The chain combines TRBV28 with TRBJ2-3; D possibly uses TRBD1 or TRBD2 (6 bases each). The germline V and J ends were trimmed by 4 bases and 0 bases, with 17 bases remaining between them. This CDR3 contains 17 residues. Per the germline V gene, CDR1 is MDHEN and CDR2 is SYDVKM. CDR3 DNA: TGTGCCAGCAGTTGGGACCTGGGGGGCTCTAGCACAGATACGCAGTATTTT. Its translation: CASSWDLGGSSTDTQYF.

In this sample, this clonotype turned up many times. V gene TRBV30 combines with J gene TRBJ2-5, with TRBD1 identical over 9 bases. The CDR3 has 14 residues. The germline V gene has CDR1 GTSNPN and CDR2 SVGIG (reference sequence). V trimming: 0 bases; J trimming: 4 bases; junction bases outside the gene matches: 3. The CDR3 bases are TGTGCCTGGAGTGTACCGGACAGGGGAGAGACCCAGTACTTC. It codes for CAWSVPDRGETQYF.

This clonotype has just a few counts. The chain recombines TRBV27 with TRBJ2-1, with 9 bases fitting TRBD1. CDR3 length equals 18 residues. The V and J ends lost 5 bases and 6 bases, in that order; junction bases with no gene match: 17. Germline CDR1 is MNHEY and CDR2 is SMNVEV (reference sequence). The CDR3, as DNA: TGTGCCAGCAGTAATTCCCCCTTGGGGGACAGGGATTTCAATGAGCAGTTCTTC. The encoded protein is CASSNSPLGDRDFNEQFF.

This clonotype has at least ten counts. The chain links TRBV6-1 to TRBJ2-7; D possibly uses TRBD1 or TRBD2 (5 bases each). CDR1 and CDR2 (germline): MNHNS, SASEGT. The CDR3 has 13 residues. Trimming removed 4 bases at V and 3 bases at J, with 10 bases between. The CDR3 region has the DNA TGTGCCAGCAGTGCAGGGACCGACTACGAGCAGTACTTC. Its protein product is CASSAGTDYEQYF.

The chain links TRBV27 to TRBJ2-3; no firm D call. This CDR3 is 15 amino acids long. CDR1 and CDR2 (germline): MNHEY, SMNVEV (reference sequence). The ends were cut back, 5 bases at V and 2 bases at J, with 14 bases in the middle. The CDR3 DNA sequence: TGTGCCAGCAGTCGAGTCCGGGCAGACACAGATACGCAGTATTTT. Translating it yields CASSRVRADTDTQYF.

This clonotype appeared many times. V usage is TRBV19 and J usage is TRBJ2-3; D ambiguous. CDR3 length equals 13 residues. The V end was cut by 6 bases, the J end by 2 bases, with 9 bases between. Germline V lookup: CDR1 LNHDA, CDR2 SQIVND (reference sequence). In DNA form, the CDR3 reads TGTGCCAGTAGGGGCGCGGTCACAGATACGCAGTATTTT. Translating it yields CASRGAVTDTQYF.

This clonotype was counted ten times or more. The CDR3 reads CASSLTSGSLGYEQYF. For the CDR3, the DNA is TGTGCCAGCAGCCTAACTAGCGGGAGTTTGGGCTACGAGCAGTACTTC. This rearrangement joins TRBV14 to TRBJ2-7, with 11 nucleotides matching TRBD2. This CDR3 spans 16 amino acids. Germline V CDR1 and CDR2: SGHDN, FVKESK. V was pared by 4 bases and J by 3 bases, with 8 bases of the junction left unmatched.

J is TRBJ2-5 and V is TRBV7-9, with 12 bases identical to TRBD2. The V and J ends lost 5 bases and 4 bases, in that order; junction bases with no gene match: 5. The germline V gene encodes CDR1 SEHNR and CDR2 FQNEAQ (reference sequence). This CDR3 is 15 amino acids long. The CDR3 DNA reads as TGTGCCAGCAGCCCACCTAGCGGGAGGGTAGAGACCCAGTACTTC. It translates to CASSPPSGRVETQYF.

In its sample, this clonotype was seen many times. This chain connects TRBV28 to TRBJ2-3; the D is unclear. This CDR3 is 14 amino acids long. Germline CDR1 reads MDHEN; CDR2 reads SYDVKM. V lost 6 bases to trimming and J lost 6 bases, with 16 bases between them. CDR3 region: CASRDVSDGDTQYF. CDR3 bases: TGTGCCAGCAGAGACGTGAGTGACGGGGATACGCAGTATTTT.

The table lists this clonotype with many counts. V and J are TRBV28 and TRBJ2-7, with TRBD2 matching 8 bases. V trimming: 5 bases; J trimming: 5 bases; junction bases outside the gene matches: 11. Germline-derived CDR1 and CDR2 are MDHEN and SYDVKM. This CDR3 region has 15 residues. The CDR3 is CASSPFLAGLNEQYF. The CDR3 nucleotides read TGTGCCAGCAGTCCCTTTTTAGCGGGGTTGAACGAGCAGTACTTC.

This clonotype was counted ten times or more. V and J are TRBV18 and TRBJ2-5, with 11 bases lining up with TRBD2. Germline V gene sequence: CDR1 KGHSH, CDR2 LQKENI. V trimming: 6 bases; J trimming: 2 bases; junction bases outside the gene matches: 5. CDR3 size: 15 residues. Here the CDR3 reads CASSIAGGQQETQYF. CDR3 nucleotide sequence: TGTGCCAGCTCGATAGCGGGAGGGCAACAAGAGACCCAGTACTTC.

The J gene is TRBJ2-7, the V gene TRBV10-3; no firm D call. The length of the CDR3 is 14 residues. Trimming left V 4 bases short and J 4 bases short, with 14 bases between. Germline assignment: CDR1 ENHRY and CDR2 SYGVKD. The CDR3 region is CAISAPGGAYEQYF. DNA of the CDR3: TGTGCCATCAGTGCTCCTGGTGGAGCTTACGAGCAGTACTTC.

This clonotype has a count of ten or more. This chain joins TRBV7-2 and TRBJ2-7; 7 bases are shared with TRBD1. V lost 3 bases and J lost 3; bases outside the gene matches: 8. Germline CDR1 reads SGHTA; CDR2 reads FQGNSA. The CDR3 is 15 amino acids. CDR3 bases: TGTGCCAGCAGCTTCTCTTCGGGACAGTACTACGAGCAGTACTTC. Amino acids: CASSFSSGQYYEQYF. The whole variable domain, remainder taken from reference TRBV7-2 and TRBJ2-7, is GAGVSQSPSNKVTEKGKDVELRCDPISGHTALYWYRQSLGQGLEFLIYFQGNSAPDKSGLPSDRFSAERTGGSVSTLTIQRTQQEDSAVYLCASSFSSGQYYEQYFGPGTRLTVT.

The rearrangement uses TRBV12-3 or TRBV12-4 and TRBJ2-2; no reliable D call. The CDR3 is 16 residues long. Trimming pared 0 bases from V and 3 bases from J, leaving 11 bases between. CDR3 in amino acids: CASSLALSRDTGELFF. Written as DNA, the CDR3 is TGTGCCAGCAGTTTAGCGCTATCAAGGGACACCGGGGAGCTGTTTTTT.

This clonotype was counted only a few times. V and J are TRBV20-1 and TRBJ2-3; D tentatively reads TRBD1 or TRBD2 (5 bases each). The V end was cut by 1 base, the J end by 1 base, with 12 bases between. CDR1 is DFQATT and CDR2 is SNEGSKA in the germline V gene (reference sequence). The length of the CDR3 is 15 residues. CDR3 amino acids: CSARVTGLGTDTQYF. The DNA for the CDR3 is TGCAGTGCTAGAGTTACGGGGCTAGGCACAGATACGCAGTATTTT.

This clonotype came up many times. The chain carries TRBV27 and TRBJ2-7; no firm D call. Germline V gives CDR1 MNHEY, CDR2 SMNVEV (reference sequence). V was clipped by 5 bases and J by 3 bases, with 14 bases between them. The CDR3 has 14 residues. This chain's CDR3 is CASSPLEGYYEQYF. CDR3 coding DNA: TGTGCCAGCAGTCCCCTTGAAGGGTACTACGAGCAGTACTTC.

This clonotype was counted at least ten times. The gene calls are TRBV2 and TRBJ2-1; 11 nucleotides line up with TRBD2. CDR1 and CDR2 (germline): SNHLY, FYNNEI. With 11 bases clipped from V and 8 bases from J, the junction kept 5 bases outside the gene matches. This CDR3 is 12 amino acids long. The CDR3 coding sequence is TGTGCCGGCCAGACTAGCGGGGATGAGCAGTTCTTC. This sequence encodes CAGQTSGDEQFF.

This clonotype was counted ten times or more. This chain connects TRBV18 to TRBJ2-1, with D possibly matching TRBD1 (6 bases). Trimming cost V 5 bases and J 2 bases, with 10 bases left between them. The CDR3 loop spans 14 amino acids. Per germline, CDR1 KGHSH and CDR2 LQKENI. The CDR3: CASSTTGPYNEQFF. In nucleotides, the CDR3 is TGTGCCAGCTCAACGACAGGCCCCTACAATGAGCAGTTCTTC.

This chain links TRBV7-9 with TRBJ1-4; TRBD1 aligns across 12 bases. CDR3 length: 16 residues. Unmatched junction bases numbered 8, after V lost 4 bases and J lost 8 bases. Germline CDR1 and CDR2: SEHNR and FQNEAQ (reference sequence). This chain's CDR3 is CASSSRDRGRWEKLFF. The CDR3 bases are TGTGCCAGCAGCTCCCGGGACAGGGGGCGATGGGAAAAACTGTTTTTT.

This clonotype was counted many times. The chain uses TRBV29-1 and TRBJ1-2; D not resolved. The CDR3 is made up of 12 amino acids. CDR1 SQVTM and CDR2 ANQGSEA come from the germline V gene. Trimming pared 7 bases from V and 8 bases from J, leaving 17 bases between. The CDR3 DNA reads as TGCAGCGCTCTCTGGATTTGGGAGGGCTACACCTTC. This codes for CSALWIWEGYTF.

This clonotype occurred many times. CDR3: CASSPGVPYEQYF. In DNA, the CDR3 is TGCGCCAGCAGCCCAGGAGTCCCCTACGAGCAGTACTTC. The V gene is TRBV4-3, the J gene TRBJ2-7, with unresolved D. The CDR3 totals 13 residues. The ends were cut back, 4 bases at V and 2 bases at J, with 9 bases in the middle. Germline V CDR1 and CDR2: LGHNA, YSLEER.

The chain carries TRBV6-1 and TRBJ1-5, with D unresolved. Per germline, CDR1 MNHNS and CDR2 SASEGT. This CDR3 comprises 13 residues. V shed 5 bases and J shed 2 bases, with 7 bases lying between them. The DNA for the CDR3 is TGTGCCAGCAGTTCACGTGGCAATCAGCCCCAGCATTTT. As protein: CASSSRGNQPQHF.

This sequence joins TRBV20-1 and TRBJ1-2; D is unresolved. Germline loops: CDR1 DFQATT, CDR2 SNEGSKA (reference sequence). Between the trimmed V and J ends, which lost 1 base and 4 bases, there was a span of 10 bases. The CDR3 has 13 amino acids. CDR3: CSARVQKVYGYTF. The DNA for the CDR3 is TGCAGTGCTAGAGTGCAGAAAGTCTATGGCTACACCTTC.

A note on this clonotype: Since a much larger clone is just one base distant, this may be a read error. The chain recombines TRBV7-9 with TRBJ2-4; TRBD1 aligns across 10 bases. This CDR3 comprises 13 residues. Germline CDR1 is SEHNR and CDR2 is FQNEAQ (reference sequence). The CDR3 DNA is TGTGCCGGCAGCTACGGACAGGGGGACATTCAGTACTTC. Translation gives CAGSYGQGDIQYF. Based on the CDR3 plus reference TRBV7-9 and TRBJ2-4, the full variable domain is DTGVSQNPRHKITKRGQNVTFRCDPISEHNRLYWYRQTLGQGPEFLTYFQNEAQLEKSRLLSDRFSAERPKGSFSTLEIQRTEQGDSAMYLCAGSYGQGDIQYFGAGTRLSVL.

At least ten counts were recorded for this clonotype. The CDR3 DNA follows: TGTGCCAGCAGCACAGAGCGGAGCTCCTACAATGAGCAGTTCTTC. This encodes CASSTERSSYNEQFF. The chain carries TRBV7-2 and TRBJ2-1; D is perhaps TRBD2 (5 bases). The germline gives CDR1 SGHTA, CDR2 FQGNSA. This CDR3 is built from 15 residues. Deletions cut 5 bases from V and 0 bases from J, with 11 bases between.